What follows is one T cell receptor beta chain and its context. The antigen is unknown. The data were obtained in a study of PD-1 blockade in classical Hodgkin lymphoma. Across the study: Once every 2 weeks, patients received intravenous nivolumab at 3 mg/kg.

The protocol was immunoSEQ multiplex PCR, while the TCRdb copy is restricted to in-frame clones and leaves out a portion. The data show 100,000 to 120,000 clones, roughly 87% seen once. The time point was: cycle 4 day 1 (C4D1), after 6 weeks of nivolumab. All trial patients relapsed after autologous stem cell transplantation. Best response was recorded as complete response, partial response or progressive disease. The study's findings and limits: Patients newly diagnosed and complete responders had comparable baseline diversity. According to reports, newly diagnosed patients had lower baseline TCR diversity than healthy donors, and relapsed/refractory patients had lower baseline TCR diversity still.

V lost 5 bases to trimming and J lost 4 bases, with 15 bases between them. Germline CDR1 is SGHTA and CDR2 is FQGNSA. The CDR3 loop spans 15 amino acids. The gene calls are TRBV7-2 and TRBJ2-1; D remains ambiguous. Sequencing was performed on peripheral blood mononuclear cells (PBMCs), taken before the fourth cycle of nivolumab. The TCR originated in a human donor with classical Hodgkin lymphoma. CDR3 sequence (DNA): TGTGCCAGCAGCCCAAGGGTTGCGCTTTACAATGAGCAGTTCTTC. Translating it yields CASSPRVALYNEQFF.